This record looks at one T cell receptor (beta chain) sequence and its context. Its cognate antigen is unknown. Trimming stripped 6 bases from V and 1 base from J, with 18 bases between. Germline CDR1 and CDR2: MDHEN and SYDVKM. The CDR3 is 16 residues long. The data stem from a study of T cell repertoires in cytomegalovirus infection. The wider study: Through public TCR beta signatures, both CMV infection and matching HLA type were indicated. General study results and limits: The ex vivo response showed dominance by HLA-C-restricted CMV-specific TCR beta clonotypes.

In TCRdb, the reads were re-called with MiXCR into one record per CDR3 protein. The table records over 150,000 distinct CDR3 sequences, 17% of them present only once. The chain joins TRBV28 to TRBJ1-1, with TRBD1 as a possible D gene (5 bases). The clonotype was recovered from a human donor in good health (CMV status not recorded). Some clones in this sample may be carry-over from other donors' samples. The sample taken for sequencing was CD8+ T cells from PBMCs. DNA for the CDR3: TGTGCCAGCAGCCCGGGACGCGTGCACCGGAACACTGAAGCTTTCTTT. Encoded protein: CASSPGRVHRNTEAFF.